This paragraph covers one TCR beta chain sequence. Its antigen is not known. Per germline, CDR1 SGHDT and CDR2 YYEEEE. Trimming took off 5 bases at V and 3 bases at J, with 8 bases between the two ends. The CDR3 has 12 amino acids. Only in-frame clones appear in the TCRdb table, and some are missing; sequencing was by immunoSEQ multiplex PCR. In the table there are about 98,000 clones, more than 75% of which are singletons. These data belong to a study of graft-versus-host responses after intestinal transplantation. Study-level findings and limits: Patients who carried graft-donor T cell macrochimerism also had high graft-versus-host to host-versus-graft clonal ratios in their allografts.

The receptor comes from a human patient who received an intestinal transplant, so some T cells may come from the graft donor. The sample here was PBMCs, taken 255 days after intestinal transplant. The gene calls are TRBV5-6 and TRBJ1-1; D perhaps matches TRBD1 (5 bases). CDR3 bases: TGTGCCAGCAGTCCAGGGTACACTGAAGCTTTCTTT. Protein: CASSPGYTEAFF.